One T cell receptor beta chain is described in this entry. Its antigen is not known. A junction boundary mismatches the germline segment, possibly from a read error. The data were taken from a study of post-analysis software for immune sequencing data. Carried by the TCR beta cDNA libraries were unique molecular identifiers. TCRdb called the PCR reads again in MiXCR, with one record for every CDR3 protein. The sample lists about 820,000 distinct CDR3 sequences; around 50% were seen once. Study conclusions and caveats: When patients were compared with controls, 4 or 5 TRBV segments were more frequent, TRBV5-6, TRBV5-1 and TRBV20-1 among them.

This CDR3 has 15 amino acids. This chain uses TRBV12-3 or TRBV12-4 with TRBJ2-4; D is ambiguous. Gene TRBJ2-7 matches the end of the DNA better, so the J call may be wrong. Sequenced material: blood. The receptor's source is a girl between 10 and 17 years old with multiple sclerosis. The CDR3 DNA reads as TGTGCCAACAGTTCGAGTCCCGAACGAACCTACGAGCAGTACTTC. Amino acids: CANSSSPERTYEQYF.